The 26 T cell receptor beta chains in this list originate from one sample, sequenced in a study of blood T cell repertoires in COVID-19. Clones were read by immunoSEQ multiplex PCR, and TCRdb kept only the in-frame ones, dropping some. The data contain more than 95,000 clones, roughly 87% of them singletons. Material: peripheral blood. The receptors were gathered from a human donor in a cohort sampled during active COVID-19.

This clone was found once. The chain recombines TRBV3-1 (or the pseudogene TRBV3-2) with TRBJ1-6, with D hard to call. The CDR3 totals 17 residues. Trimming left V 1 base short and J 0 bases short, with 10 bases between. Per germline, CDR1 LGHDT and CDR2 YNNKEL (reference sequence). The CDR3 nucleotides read TGTGCCAGCAGCCAAGCGGGAAGGAGCTCCTATAATTCACCCCTCCACTTT. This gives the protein CASSQAGRSSYNSPLHF.

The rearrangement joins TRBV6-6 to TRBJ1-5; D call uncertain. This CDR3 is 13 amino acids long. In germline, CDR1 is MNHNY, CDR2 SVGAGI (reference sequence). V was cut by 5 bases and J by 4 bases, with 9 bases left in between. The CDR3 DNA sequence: TGTGCCAGCAGTAACGGACTGAATCAGCCCCAGCATTTT. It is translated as CASSNGLNQPQHF.

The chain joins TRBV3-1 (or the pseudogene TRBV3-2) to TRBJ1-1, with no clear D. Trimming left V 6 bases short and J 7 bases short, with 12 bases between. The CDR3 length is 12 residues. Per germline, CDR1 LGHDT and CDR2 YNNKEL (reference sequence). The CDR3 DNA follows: TGTGCCAGCAGACGGGGTCGACATGAAGCTTTCTTT. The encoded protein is CASRRGRHEAFF.

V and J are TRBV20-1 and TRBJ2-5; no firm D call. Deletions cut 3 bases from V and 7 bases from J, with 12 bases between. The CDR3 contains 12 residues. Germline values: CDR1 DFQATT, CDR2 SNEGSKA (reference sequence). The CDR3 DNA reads TGCAGTGCTAGTTACCAGAGGTGGACCCAGTACTTC. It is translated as CSASYQRWTQYF.

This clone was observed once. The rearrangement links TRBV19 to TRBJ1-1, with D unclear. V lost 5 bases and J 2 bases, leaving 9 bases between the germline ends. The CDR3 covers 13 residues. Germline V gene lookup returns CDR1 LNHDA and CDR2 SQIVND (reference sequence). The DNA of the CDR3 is TGTGCCAGTAGTTACAGCCTAAACACTGAAGCTTTCTTT. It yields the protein CASSYSLNTEAFF. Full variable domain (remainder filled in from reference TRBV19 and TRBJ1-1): DGGITQSPKYLFRKEGQNVTLSCEQNLNHDAMYWYRQDPGQGLRLIYYSQIVNDFQKGDIAEGYSVSREKKESFPLTVTSAQKNPTAFYLCASSYSLNTEAFFGQGTRLTVV.

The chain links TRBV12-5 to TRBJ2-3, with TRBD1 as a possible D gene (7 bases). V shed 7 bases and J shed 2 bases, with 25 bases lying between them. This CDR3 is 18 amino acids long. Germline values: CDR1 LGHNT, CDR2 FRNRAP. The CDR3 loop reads CASVVTRTIDRATDTQYF. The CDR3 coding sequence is TGTGCTAGTGTGGTGACTAGAACGATCGACAGGGCCACAGATACGCAGTATTTT.

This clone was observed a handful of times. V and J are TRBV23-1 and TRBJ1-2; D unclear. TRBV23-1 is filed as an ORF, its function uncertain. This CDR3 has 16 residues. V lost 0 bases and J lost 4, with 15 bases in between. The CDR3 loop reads CASSQSLGGERYGYTF. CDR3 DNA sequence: TGCGCCAGCAGTCAATCTCTCGGCGGAGAACGCTATGGCTACACCTTC.

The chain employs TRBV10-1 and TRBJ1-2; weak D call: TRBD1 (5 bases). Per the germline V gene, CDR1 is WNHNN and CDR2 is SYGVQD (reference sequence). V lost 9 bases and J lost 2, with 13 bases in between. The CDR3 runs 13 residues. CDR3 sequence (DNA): TGCGCCAGGCCAGGGCAGGGCAACTATGGCTACACCTTC. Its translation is CARPGQGNYGYTF.

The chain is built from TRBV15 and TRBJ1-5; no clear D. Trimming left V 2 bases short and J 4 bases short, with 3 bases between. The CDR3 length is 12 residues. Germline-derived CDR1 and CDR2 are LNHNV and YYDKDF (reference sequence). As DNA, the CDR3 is TGTGCCACCAGCAGACAAAATCAGCCCCAGCATTTT. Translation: CATSRQNQPQHF.

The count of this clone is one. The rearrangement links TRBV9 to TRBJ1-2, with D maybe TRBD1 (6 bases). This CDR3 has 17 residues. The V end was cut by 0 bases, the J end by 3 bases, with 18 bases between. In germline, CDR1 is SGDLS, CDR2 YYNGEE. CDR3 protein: CASSVVGHPFRYYGYTF. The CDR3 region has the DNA TGTGCCAGCAGCGTAGTGGGACATCCCTTTCGCTACTATGGCTACACCTTC.

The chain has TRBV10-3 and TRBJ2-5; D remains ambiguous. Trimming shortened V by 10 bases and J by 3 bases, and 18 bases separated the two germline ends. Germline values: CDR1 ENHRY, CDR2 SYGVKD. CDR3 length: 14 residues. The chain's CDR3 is CATLPEAEKETQYF. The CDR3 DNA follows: TGTGCCACTCTCCCAGAGGCAGAGAAAGAGACCCAGTACTTC.

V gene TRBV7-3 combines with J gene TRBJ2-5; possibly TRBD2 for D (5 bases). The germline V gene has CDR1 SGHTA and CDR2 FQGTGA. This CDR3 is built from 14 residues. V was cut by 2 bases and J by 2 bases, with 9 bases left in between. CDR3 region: CASSLQSGQETQYF. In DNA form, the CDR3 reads TGTGCCAGCAGCTTACAAAGCGGACAAGAGACCCAGTACTTC.

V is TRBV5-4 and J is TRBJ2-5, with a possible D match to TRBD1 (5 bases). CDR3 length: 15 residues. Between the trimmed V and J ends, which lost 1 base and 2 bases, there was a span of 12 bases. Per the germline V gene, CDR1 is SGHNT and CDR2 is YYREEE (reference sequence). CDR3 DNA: TGTGCCAGCAGCTTGTACACGACAGCTCAAGAGACCCAGTACTTC. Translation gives CASSLYTTAQETQYF.

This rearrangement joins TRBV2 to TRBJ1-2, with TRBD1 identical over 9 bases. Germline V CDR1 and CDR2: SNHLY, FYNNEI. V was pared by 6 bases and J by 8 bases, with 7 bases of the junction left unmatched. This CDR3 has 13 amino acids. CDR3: CASRTGTGQGYTF. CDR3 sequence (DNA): TGTGCCAGCAGGACCGGGACAGGGCAAGGCTACACCTTC.

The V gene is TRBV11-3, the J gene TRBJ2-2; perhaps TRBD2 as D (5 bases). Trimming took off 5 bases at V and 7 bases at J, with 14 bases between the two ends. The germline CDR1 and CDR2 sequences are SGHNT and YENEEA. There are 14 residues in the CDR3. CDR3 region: CASSRGIEGGELFF. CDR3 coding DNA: TGTGCCAGCAGCCGAGGCATCGAGGGCGGGGAGCTGTTTTTT.

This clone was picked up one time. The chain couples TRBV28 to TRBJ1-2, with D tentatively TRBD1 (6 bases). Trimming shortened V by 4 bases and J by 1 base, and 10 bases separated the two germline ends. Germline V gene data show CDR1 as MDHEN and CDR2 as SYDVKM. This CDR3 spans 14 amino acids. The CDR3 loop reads CASSSWTVNYGYTF. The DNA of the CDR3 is TGTGCCAGCAGTTCCTGGACAGTTAACTATGGCTACACCTTC.

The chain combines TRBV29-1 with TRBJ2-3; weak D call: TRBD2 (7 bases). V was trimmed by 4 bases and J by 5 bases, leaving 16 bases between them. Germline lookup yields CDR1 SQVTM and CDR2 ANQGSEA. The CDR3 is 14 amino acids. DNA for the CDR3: TGCAGCGTTGCTAGCGGACTCAGGGGAGATACGCAGTATTTT. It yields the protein CSVASGLRGDTQYF.

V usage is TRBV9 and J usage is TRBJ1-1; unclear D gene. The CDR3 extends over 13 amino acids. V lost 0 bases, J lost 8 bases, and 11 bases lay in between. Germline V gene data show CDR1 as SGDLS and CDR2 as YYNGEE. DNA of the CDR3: TGTGCCAGCAGCGTAGGGAGAGGCGGAGAAGCTTTCTTT. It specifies CASSVGRGGEAFF.

CDR3 in DNA: TGTGCCAGCTCACCCTTACCGGGACAGGGTACAGATACGCAGTATTTT. As protein: CASSPLPGQGTDTQYF. The V gene is TRBV18, the J gene TRBJ2-3, with 9 nucleotides matching TRBD1. Germline lookup yields CDR1 KGHSH and CDR2 LQKENI. The CDR3 is 16 amino acids. V shed 3 bases, J shed 3 bases, and the junction held 7 bases outside the gene matches. Supplemented by reference TRBV18 and TRBJ2-3, the full variable domain reads NAGVMQNPRHLVRRRGQEARLRCSPMKGHSHVYWYRQLPEEGLKFMVYLQKENIIDESGMPKERFSAEFPKEGPSILRIQQVVRGDSAAYFCASSPLPGQGTDTQYFGPGTRLTVL.

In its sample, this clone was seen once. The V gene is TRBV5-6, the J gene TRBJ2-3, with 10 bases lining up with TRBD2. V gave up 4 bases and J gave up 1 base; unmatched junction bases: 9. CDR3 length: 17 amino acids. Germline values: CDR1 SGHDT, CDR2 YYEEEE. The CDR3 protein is CASSGSGGAWGTDTQYF. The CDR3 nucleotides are TGTGCCAGCAGCGGGAGCGGGGGGGCTTGGGGCACAGATACGCAGTATTTT.

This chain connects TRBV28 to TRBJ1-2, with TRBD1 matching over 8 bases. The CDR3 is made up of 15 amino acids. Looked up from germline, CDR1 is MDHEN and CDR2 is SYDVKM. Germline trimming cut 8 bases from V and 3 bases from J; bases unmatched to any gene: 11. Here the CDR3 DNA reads TGTGCCAGCCAAGGAGGCCTGGGACAGGACTATGGCTACACCTTC. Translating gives CASQGGLGQDYGYTF.

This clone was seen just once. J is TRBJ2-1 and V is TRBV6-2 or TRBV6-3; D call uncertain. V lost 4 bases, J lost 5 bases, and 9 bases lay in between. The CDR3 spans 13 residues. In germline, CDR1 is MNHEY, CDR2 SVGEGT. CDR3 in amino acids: CASSFERHNEQFF. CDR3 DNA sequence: TGTGCCAGCAGTTTTGAGAGGCACAATGAGCAGTTCTTC.

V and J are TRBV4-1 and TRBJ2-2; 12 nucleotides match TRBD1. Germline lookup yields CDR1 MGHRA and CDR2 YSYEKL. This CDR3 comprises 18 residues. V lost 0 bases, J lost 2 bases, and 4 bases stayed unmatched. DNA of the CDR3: TGCGCCAGCAGCCAAGAGGGGACAGGGGGCGTAAACACCGGGGAGCTGTTTTTT. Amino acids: CASSQEGTGGVNTGELFF.

CDR3 sequence (DNA): TGCAGTGCTAGTGTAGGCGGATATAGCAATCAGCCCCAGCATTTT. Translating gives CSASVGGYSNQPQHF. The rearrangement joins TRBV20-1 to TRBJ1-5; the D is unclear. The CDR3 contains 15 residues. Germline V lookup: CDR1 DFQATT, CDR2 SNEGSKA (reference sequence). V was trimmed by 3 bases and J by 0 bases, leaving 12 bases between them.

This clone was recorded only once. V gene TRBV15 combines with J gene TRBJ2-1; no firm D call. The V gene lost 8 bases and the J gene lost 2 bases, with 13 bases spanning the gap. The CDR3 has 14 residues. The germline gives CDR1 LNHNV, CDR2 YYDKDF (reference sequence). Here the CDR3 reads CATSPRVAYNEQFF. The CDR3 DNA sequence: TGTGCCACCTCCCCCCGCGTAGCCTACAATGAGCAGTTCTTC.

The CDR3 loop is CATSSWGENYNEQFF. Written as DNA, the CDR3 is TGTGCCACCAGCTCCTGGGGGGAAAACTACAATGAGCAGTTCTTC. This chain links TRBV15 with TRBJ2-1; maybe TRBD2 (6 bases). CDR3 length: 15 amino acids. Trimming took 5 bases from V and 3 from J, leaving 14 bases between them. Germline CDR1 LNHNV, CDR2 YYDKDF (reference sequence).